A single sample is the source of the 9 T cell receptor beta chains below, sequenced in a study of CD8 T cells in Susac syndrome. Random hexamers were used to reverse transcribe an amount of about 0.5 to 1 ug RNA. TCRdb redid the calling of the immunoSEQ multiplex PCR reads with MiXCR, one entry per CDR3 protein. The sample includes 100,000 to 150,000 distinct CDR3 sequences, 94% of them seen just once. Sequencing was performed on CD4+ T cells from PBMCs. The receptors were sampled from a human donor in good health.

The gene calls are TRBV20-1 and TRBJ2-1; D gene ambiguous. This CDR3 region has 16 residues. V was pared by 6 bases and J by 5 bases, with 23 bases between. CDR1 and CDR2 from the germline V gene are DFQATT and SNEGSKA (reference sequence). In DNA form, the CDR3 reads TGCAGTGCCCCCGACCATATGAAGTCGGCGGACAATGAGCAGTTCTTC. Its protein is CSAPDHMKSADNEQFF.

This chain connects TRBV29-1 to TRBJ1-4; D is undetermined. V shed 6 bases and J shed 3 bases, with 8 bases lying between them. The CDR3 totals 12 residues. The germline V gene encodes CDR1 SQVTM and CDR2 ANQGSEA. The CDR3 reads CSVEAANEKLFF. The CDR3 DNA follows: TGCAGCGTCGAGGCGGCTAATGAAAAACTGTTTTTT.

The chain carries TRBV20-1 and TRBJ2-3; 8 bases align to TRBD2. Germline V gene lookup returns CDR1 DFQATT and CDR2 SNEGSKA (reference sequence). The CDR3 spans 20 residues. With V trimmed by 2 bases and J by 0 bases, 19 bases remained unmatched. CDR3 sequence: CSARYKGLGDLWVSTDTQYF. The CDR3 coding sequence is TGCAGTGCTAGATATAAGGGACTAGGGGACCTGTGGGTTAGCACAGATACGCAGTATTTT.

The rearrangement uses TRBV29-1 and TRBJ2-5, with TRBD2 as a possible D gene (6 bases). CDR3 size: 13 residues. The V end lost 7 bases, the J end lost 5 bases, and 17 bases lay between the germline ends. Germline V CDR1 and CDR2: SQVTM, ANQGSEA. The chain's CDR3 is CSGGRLAPETQYF. DNA of the CDR3: TGCAGCGGGGGGAGGCTAGCCCCTGAGACCCAGTACTTC.

V usage is TRBV6-1 and J usage is TRBJ2-7; weak D call: TRBD2 (5 bases). Germline V gene data show CDR1 as MNHNS and CDR2 as SASEGT. The CDR3 has 14 amino acids. Trimming stripped 2 bases from V and 0 bases from J, with 8 bases between. The CDR3 region is CASSESGNSYEQYF. CDR3 in DNA: TGTGCCAGCAGTGAATCGGGGAACTCCTACGAGCAGTACTTC.

The V gene is TRBV6-1, the J gene TRBJ1-2; TRBD1 agrees at 7 bases. The CDR3 spans 13 residues. Germline trimming cut 1 base from V and 7 bases from J; bases unmatched to any gene: 3. The germline gives CDR1 MNHNS, CDR2 SASEGT. As DNA, the CDR3 is TGTGCCAGCAGTGAAGGACAGGGCTTTGGCTACACCTTC. Its translation is CASSEGQGFGYTF.

V is TRBV5-1 and J is TRBJ2-4, with D maybe TRBD2 (5 bases). V was pared by 4 bases and J by 1 base, with 9 bases between. Germline values: CDR1 SGHRS, CDR2 YFSETQ. CDR3 size: 14 residues. This CDR3 reads CASSPWEAKNIQYF. Here the CDR3 DNA reads TGCGCCAGCAGCCCGTGGGAGGCCAAAAACATTCAGTACTTC.

This chain joins TRBV3-1 and TRBJ1-2, with D unresolved. This CDR3 is built from 12 residues. Germline V CDR1 and CDR2: LGHDT, YNNKEL (reference sequence). V shed 1 base and J shed 13 bases, with 13 bases lying between them. The CDR3 DNA reads as TGTGCCAGCAGCCAAGTGGACGGGAGGAGCACCTTC. Translated, it gives CASSQVDGRSTF.

The rearrangement joins TRBV7-9 to TRBJ1-5; 7 bases map to TRBD1. The ends lost 3 bases at V and 1 base at J; junction bases unmatched: 9. The CDR3 sequence is 17 residues long. Germline V gene data show CDR1 as SEHNR and CDR2 as FQNEAQ (reference sequence). This chain's CDR3 is CASSLGGGGASNQPQHF. CDR3 nucleotide sequence: TGTGCCAGCAGCTTGGGGGGAGGGGGCGCGAGCAATCAGCCCCAGCATTTT.